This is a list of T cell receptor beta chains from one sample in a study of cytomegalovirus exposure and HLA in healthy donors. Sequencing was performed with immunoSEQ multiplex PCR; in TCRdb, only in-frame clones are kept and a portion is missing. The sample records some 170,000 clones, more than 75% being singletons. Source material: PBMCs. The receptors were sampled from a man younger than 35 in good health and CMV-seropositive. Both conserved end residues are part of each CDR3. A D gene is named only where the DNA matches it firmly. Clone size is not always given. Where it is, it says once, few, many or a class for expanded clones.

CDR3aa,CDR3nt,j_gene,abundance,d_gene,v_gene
CASSYTGTGGPDTQYF,TGTGCCAGCAGTTATACCGGGACAGGGGGCCCAGATACGCAGTATTTT,TRBJ2-3,.,TRBD1,TRBV2
CASSLGSSGLNTGELFF,TGTGCCAGCAGCTTGGGTTCCAGCGGGTTAAACACCGGGGAGCTGTTTTTT,TRBJ2-2,.,.,TRBV5-5
CSAPRDSSYGYTF,TGCAGCGCTCCCCGGGACAGTAGCTATGGCTACACCTTC,TRBJ1-2,.,TRBD1,TRBV29-1
CASSPSRQANTEAFF,TGTGCCAGCTCACCCTCGCGTCAGGCTAACACTGAAGCTTTCTTT,TRBJ1-1,.,.,TRBV18
CASSNRDRVSNQPQHF,TGTGCCAGTTCAAACCGGGACAGGGTTAGCAATCAGCCCCAGCATTTT,TRBJ1-5,.,TRBD1,TRBV19
CASWRRSNSNQPQHF,TGTGCCAGCTGGAGGCGGTCAAATAGCAATCAGCCCCAGCATTTT,TRBJ1-5,once,.,TRBV6-6
CATSRVRGTNEKLFF,TGTGCCACCAGCAGAGTACGGGGGACTAATGAAAAACTGTTTTTT,TRBJ1-4,once,.,TRBV15
CASRPGQGAYNEQFF,TGCGCCAGCAGACCGGGACAGGGGGCGTACAATGAGCAGTTCTTC,TRBJ2-1,.,TRBD1,TRBV5-1
CASSTGGGAGEKLFF,TGTGCCAGCAGTACCGGGGGGGGAGCGGGTGAAAAACTGTTTTTT,TRBJ1-4,.,.,TRBV6-5
CASRSLRGNAEAFF,TGTGCCAGCAGAAGCCTGAGGGGGAACGCTGAAGCTTTCTTT,TRBJ1-1,.,.,TRBV6-5
CASSQGTGRWNYGYTF,TGCGCCAGCAGCCAAGGGACAGGGAGGTGGAACTATGGCTACACCTTC,TRBJ1-2,.,TRBD1,TRBV4-3
CASSYGQGAYEQYF,TGTGCCAGCAGTTATGGACAGGGGGCCTACGAGCAGTACTTC,TRBJ2-7,.,TRBD1,TRBV6-5
CATSSIGGEAFF,TGTGCCACTTCCAGTATCGGGGGTGAAGCTTTCTTT,TRBJ1-1,few,.,TRBV27
CASSRGSGGSLPSYEQYF,TGCGCCAGCAGCAGAGGTTCAGGGGGCTCCCTACCTTCCTACGAGCAGTACTTC,TRBJ2-7,.,TRBD1,TRBV5-1
CASSPTSGTGELFF,TGTGCCAGCAGCCCAACCTCAGGAACCGGGGAGCTGTTTTTT,TRBJ2-2,.,.,TRBV6-4
CAWSGTVPGYTF,TGTGCCTGGAGTGGGACAGTACCTGGCTACACCTTC,TRBJ1-2,.,.,TRBV30
CASSIGGTGELFF,TGTGCCAGCTCTATAGGAGGAACCGGGGAGCTGTTTTTT,TRBJ2-2,few,.,TRBV18
CASSQAGTVGEKLFF,TGTGCCAGCAGCCAAGCCGGGACAGTTGGAGAAAAACTGTTTTTT,TRBJ1-4,few,TRBD1,TRBV7-9
CASVSGQVNYGYTF,TGTGCCAGCGTTTCCGGACAGGTTAACTATGGCTACACCTTC,TRBJ1-2,.,TRBD1,TRBV19
CASSSGNYGYTF,TGTGCCAGTAGTTCAGGGAACTATGGCTACACCTTC,TRBJ1-2,few,.,TRBV19
CSSSSFRASDTIYF,TGTTCCAGCAGCTCGTTCAGGGCGTCGGACACCATATATTTT,TRBJ1-3,.,.,TRBV7-9
CSVEGSVQYEQYF,TGCAGCGTTGAAGGGTCCGTACAGTACGAGCAGTACTTC,TRBJ2-7,.,.,TRBV29-1
CSAAPQETQYF,TGCAGTGCGGCCCCACAAGAGACCCAGTACTTC,TRBJ2-5,.,.,TRBV20-1
CASSQPDRVTEAFF,TGCGCCAGCAGCCAACCTGACAGGGTCACTGAAGCTTTCTTT,TRBJ1-1,.,TRBD1,TRBV4-1
CASSSLAGGGETQYF,TGCGCCAGCAGCTCCCTAGCGGGAGGGGGAGAGACCCAGTACTTC,TRBJ2-5,.,TRBD2,TRBV5-1
CAWQGAGQPQHF,TGTGCCTGGCAGGGGGCTGGTCAGCCCCAGCATTTT,TRBJ1-5,.,TRBD1,TRBV30
CASSAAGTSGGAKQFF,TGTGCCAGCAGCGCTGCCGGGACTAGCGGGGGGGCCAAGCAGTTCTTC,TRBJ2-1,.,TRBD2,TRBV9
CASGEWAYGYTF,TGTGCCAGCGGCGAATGGGCCTATGGCTACACCTTC,TRBJ1-2,.,.,TRBV25-1
CASSLDSQETQYF,TGTGCCAGCAGCTTGGATAGCCAAGAGACCCAGTACTTC,TRBJ2-5,.,.,TRBV5-4
CASSGGWGNEQFF,TGTGCCAGCAGCGGAGGATGGGGCAATGAGCAGTTCTTC,TRBJ2-1,.,.,TRBV5-6
CASISGNWQETQYF,TGTGCCAGCATATCGGGGAATTGGCAAGAGACCCAGTACTTC,TRBJ2-5,.,.,TRBV2
CSVEGDRGRVGELFF,TGCAGCGTTGAAGGGGACAGGGGGCGCGTCGGGGAGCTGTTTTTT,TRBJ2-2,.,TRBD1,TRBV29-1
CSSSLVGSANSYEQYF,TGTTCCAGCAGCTTAGTCGGCAGCGCAAACTCCTACGAGCAGTACTTC,TRBJ2-7,.,.,TRBV7-9
CASSVAGHMNTEAFF,TGTGCCAGCAGCGTAGCTGGGCATATGAACACTGAAGCTTTCTTT,TRBJ1-1,.,.,TRBV9
CASSQGTPSATNEKLFF,TGCGCCAGCAGCCAAGGAACCCCGAGTGCAACTAATGAAAAACTGTTTTTT,TRBJ1-4,.,.,TRBV4-1
CAWSVTSSYNEQFF,TGTGCCTGGAGTGTAACAAGCTCCTACAATGAGCAGTTCTTC,TRBJ2-1,.,.,TRBV30
CATGPDPNYEQYF,TGTGCCACCGGCCCTGATCCCAACTACGAGCAGTACTTC,TRBJ2-7,.,.,TRBV15
CAITGSSGGTSGNTIYF,TGTGCCATCACCGGATCGTCTGGGGGGACCTCTGGAAACACCATATATTTT,TRBJ1-3,.,.,TRBV10-3
CASSLRGLAPYEQYF,TGTGCCAGCAGCTTGAGGGGACTAGCTCCCTACGAGCAGTACTTC,TRBJ2-7,.,TRBD2,TRBV5-4
CASSLIGQAWNSPLHF,TGTGCCAGCAGCCTAATAGGACAGGCTTGGAATTCACCCCTCCACTTT,TRBJ1-6,.,TRBD1,TRBV28
CASSVGTGYGYTF,TGTGCCAGCAGCGTAGGGACAGGCTATGGCTACACCTTC,TRBJ1-2,.,TRBD1,TRBV9
CASGPGQGKRVGGKLFF,TGTGCTAGTGGTCCCGGACAGGGAAAAAGAGTTGGCGGGAAGCTGTTTTTT,TRBJ2-2,.,TRBD1,TRBV12-5
CAWSGARNTIYF,TGTGCCTGGAGCGGCGCCAGGAACACCATATATTTT,TRBJ1-3,.,.,TRBV30
CASSSARGRGYTF,TGTGCCAGCAGTAGCGCAAGGGGGCGTGGCTACACCTTC,TRBJ1-2,.,TRBD1,TRBV27
CASTEDRVNTEAFF,TGCGCCAGCACGGAGGACAGGGTGAACACTGAAGCTTTCTTT,TRBJ1-1,.,TRBD1,TRBV5-1
CASSPEADSTNEKLFF,TGTGCCAGCAGCCCGGAAGCGGATTCAACTAATGAAAAACTGTTTTTT,TRBJ1-4,.,.,TRBV5-4
CATSGTGLYEQYF,TGTGCCACCAGCGGGACAGGGCTTTACGAGCAGTACTTC,TRBJ2-7,once,TRBD1,TRBV15
CASSLTGQGVVEQYF,TGTGCCAGCAGCTTAACGGGACAGGGTGTCGTCGAGCAGTACTTC,TRBJ2-7,.,TRBD1,TRBV7-8
CAITEQGKSSGNTIYF,TGTGCCATCACGGAACAGGGGAAGAGCTCTGGAAACACCATATATTTT,TRBJ1-3,once,TRBD1,TRBV10-3
CASSPGQGFYEQYF,TGTGCCAGCTCCCCGGGACAGGGGTTTTACGAGCAGTACTTC,TRBJ2-7,.,TRBD1,TRBV18
CASSLGRDNQPQHF,TGTGCCAGCAGCTTAGGACGGGACAATCAGCCCCAGCATTTT,TRBJ1-5,.,.,TRBV11-2
CASSLVAGGNSPLHF,TGTGCCAGCAGCTTAGTCGCGGGGGGTAATTCACCCCTCCACTTT,TRBJ1-6,.,.,TRBV7-9
CASSPPLGLEADTQYF,TGTGCCAGCTCACCCCCGCTCGGACTAGAGGCTGATACGCAGTATTTT,TRBJ2-3,.,TRBD2,TRBV18
CASSPDRHTEAFF,TGTGCCAGCAGCCCGGACAGACACACTGAAGCTTTCTTT,TRBJ1-1,.,.,TRBV11-3
CASRRGGGSNQPQHF,TGCGCCAGCAGGAGGGGGGGCGGGAGCAATCAGCCCCAGCATTTT,TRBJ1-5,.,.,TRBV10-1
CASRPQNYEQYF,TGTGCCAGCAGACCCCAGAACTACGAGCAGTACTTC,TRBJ2-7,.,.,TRBV5-8
CATRGGENKPQETQYF,TGTGCCACCCGCGGCGGTGAAAACAAGCCCCAAGAGACCCAGTACTTC,TRBJ2-5,.,.,TRBV15
CASSSGLAGTGELFF,TGTGCCAGCAGCTCAGGACTAGCGGGCACCGGGGAGCTGTTTTTT,TRBJ2-2,.,TRBD2,TRBV11-3
CASRHPGAYEQYF,TGTGCCAGCAGACACCCGGGAGCCTACGAGCAGTACTTC,TRBJ2-7,few,.,TRBV6-6
CASSGRDKQYF,TGCGCCAGCAGCGGTCGAGACAAGCAGTACTTC,TRBJ2-7,.,.,TRBV5-1